The T cell receptor (beta chain) described here comes from a study of cytomegalovirus exposure and HLA in healthy donors. Findings of the study overall: Listed as cytomegalovirus-associated were more than 150 TCR beta chains.

Regarding this clone: Its antigen is undetermined.

60 Vbeta and 13 Jbeta primers were used in PCR. Only in-frame clones appear in the TCRdb table, and some are missing; sequencing was by immunoSEQ multiplex PCR. The sample carries 100,000 or so clones, 73% recorded once. The CDR3 has 15 amino acids. The germline V and J ends were trimmed by 4 bases and 4 bases, with 15 bases remaining between them. Germline V gene sequence: CDR1 MNHEY, CDR2 SVGAGI. This chain connects TRBV6-5 to TRBJ2-3; perhaps TRBD1 as D (6 bases). The clonotype was recovered from a middle-aged man in good health and CMV-seronegative. Material: PBMCs. As DNA, the CDR3 is TGTGCCAGCAGTTCCCCGGGACACGTCTCAGATACGCAGTATTTT. Its protein product is CASSSPGHVSDTQYF.